This T cell receptor beta chain was observed in a study of blood T cell repertoires in COVID-19. Across the whole study: PBMCs, B-cell-depleted T cells, or T cells provided the cDNA or gDNA that made up the material.

The CDR3 covers 15 residues. The germline V gene encodes CDR1 MGHDK and CDR2 SYGVNS. The junction had 9 bases not matched to a gene; V was cut back by 2 bases and J by 13 bases. Under the authors' procedure: Estimation of nucleated cell counts relied on the amplification of reference gene primers. Using immunoSEQ multiplex PCR, the repertoire was profiled, and TCRdb retains in-frame clones only, with some absent. The V and J calls and clone size come from that table; D and trimming were worked out from the DNA. The profile shows about 210,000 clones, around 80% of them singletons. The chain employs TRBV25-1 and TRBJ2-1; 12 positions agree with TRBD2. The sequencing sample was made of peripheral blood. The TCR sequence derives from a woman in her forties with acute or convalescent COVID-19. CDR3 sequence (DNA): TGTGCCAGCAGTGAACCTGGACTAGCGGGGTCCTTTCAGTTCTTC. As protein: CASSEPGLAGSFQFF.